Listed here are 18 T cell receptor beta chains from one sample, sequenced in a study of OX40 agonist ivuxolimab in advanced cancers. The data were produced by immunoSEQ multiplex PCR, yet TCRdb's version contains in-frame clones alone and is incomplete. The profile covers approximately 49,000 clones, with less than 85% appearing a single time and about a fifth taken by the ten largest. The specimen comprised CD4+ or CD8+ T cells sorted from blood, sampled in a trial of the OX40 agonist ivuxolimab. The receptors were sampled from an adult with an advanced solid tumor such as melanoma, head and neck, liver or kidney cancer.

The rearrangement links TRBV10-2 to TRBJ1-1, with 9 bases that match TRBD1. Germline V CDR1 and CDR2: WSHSY, SAAADI. The CDR3 sequence is 13 residues long. The V gene end was trimmed by 4 bases and the J gene end by 8 bases; junction bases not matched to a gene: 5. CDR3 sequence reads: CASSGDRDQEAFF. The CDR3 DNA reads as TGCGCCAGCAGTGGGGACAGGGATCAAGAAGCTTTCTTT.

A single count supports this clone. The CDR3 DNA sequence: TGTGCCAGCAGCTTAGTCCCACGGGGGGGAACAGATACGCAGTATTTT. It translates to CASSLVPRGGTDTQYF. The chain is built from TRBV11-2 and TRBJ2-3, with 8 bases aligning to TRBD2. Germline CDR1 reads SGHAT; CDR2 reads FQNNGV. The CDR3 contains 16 residues. Trimming cost V 1 base and J 3 bases; bases outside gene matches: 6.

The chain has TRBV2 and TRBJ1-2; TRBD1 agrees at 8 bases. The CDR3 contains 14 residues. In germline, CDR1 is SNHLY, CDR2 FYNNEI. With 4 bases clipped from V and 5 bases from J, the junction kept 6 bases outside the gene matches. In DNA, the CDR3 is TGTGCCAGCAGTGCGAGGGGACAGGAGTATGGCTACACCTTC. Protein sequence: CASSARGQEYGYTF. The variable domain in full, with the rest retrieved from reference TRBV2 and TRBJ1-2, is EPEVTQTPSHQVTQMGQEVILRCVPISNHLYFYWYRQILGQKVEFLVSFYNNEISEKSEIFDDQFSVERPDGSNFTLKIRSTKLEDSAMYFCASSARGQEYGYTFGSGTRLTVV.

The J gene is TRBJ1-1, the V gene TRBV5-1, with 7 positions matching TRBD1. Germline-derived CDR1 and CDR2 are SGHRS and YFSETQ. The CDR3 loop spans 17 amino acids. After removal of 3 bases from V and 3 bases from J, the junction contained 14 bases not matched to a gene. The chain's CDR3 is CASSSSLTGVFDTEAFF. CDR3 DNA sequence: TGCGCCAGCAGCTCCAGTCTCACAGGGGTTTTTGACACTGAAGCTTTCTTT.

V and J are TRBV5-4 and TRBJ2-7; D is unclear. The length of the CDR3 is 14 residues. With 0 bases removed from V and 2 bases from J, the gap between germline ends came to 9 bases. Germline lookup yields CDR1 SGHNT and CDR2 YYREEE (reference sequence). The CDR3: CASSLDQSPYEQYV. CDR3 nucleotides: TGTGCCAGCAGCTTGGATCAGTCACCCTACGAGCAGTACGTC.

This sequence joins TRBV7-3 and TRBJ2-1; 9 nucleotides line up with TRBD2. Germline-derived CDR1 and CDR2 are SGHTA and FQGTGA. Trimming removed 2 bases from V and 6 bases from J; junction bases left unmatched: 5. This CDR3 contains 15 residues. CDR3 loop: CASSLVPAGGNEQFF. The DNA of the CDR3 is TGTGCCAGCAGCTTAGTCCCAGCGGGGGGCAATGAGCAGTTCTTC.

V gene TRBV9 combines with J gene TRBJ2-1; TRBD1 might be the D (5 bases). This CDR3 spans 15 amino acids. The V end lost 4 bases, the J end lost 7 bases, and 18 bases lay between the germline ends. The germline CDR1 and CDR2 sequences are SGDLS and YYNGEE. Here the CDR3 DNA reads TGTGCCAGCAGCATCGGACACTTCACCGTTAATGAGCAGTTCTTC. It yields the protein CASSIGHFTVNEQFF.

The V gene is TRBV6-1, the J gene TRBJ1-6; TRBD1 matches 9 bases. J gave up 8 bases and V 2 bases, and 4 bases lay outside the gene matches. Germline V gene sequence: CDR1 MNHNS, CDR2 SASEGT. CDR3 length: 15 residues. CDR3 sequence: CASSETGGMDSPLHF. Here the CDR3 DNA reads TGTGCCAGCAGTGAAACAGGGGGCATGGATTCACCCCTCCACTTT.

This chain uses TRBV7-9 with TRBJ2-7; 9 bases fit TRBD1. Trimming removed 5 bases from V and 9 bases from J; junction bases left unmatched: 17. Germline values: CDR1 SEHNR, CDR2 FQNEAQ (reference sequence). The CDR3 covers 16 residues. CDR3 loop: CASSHSSLDRGHGQYF. The CDR3 region has the DNA TGTGCCAGCAGCCACAGTTCTCTGGACAGGGGCCACGGGCAGTACTTC.

This chain uses TRBV10-3 with TRBJ2-7; D is uncertain. Germline V gives CDR1 ENHRY, CDR2 SYGVKD. With 10 bases removed from V and 1 base from J, the gap between germline ends came to 11 bases. This CDR3 has 12 residues. The CDR3 protein is CATSDGSYEQYF. In DNA, the CDR3 is TGTGCCACCTCGGACGGATCCTACGAGCAGTACTTC.

The genes are TRBV28 and TRBJ2-3, with TRBD2 matching over 12 bases. Germline V gives CDR1 MDHEN, CDR2 SYDVKM. CDR3 size: 16 residues. J gave up 5 bases and V 6 bases, and 9 bases lay outside the gene matches. The CDR3 region is CASSLLAGGQGDTQYF. In DNA, the CDR3 is TGTGCCAGCAGCTTACTAGCGGGGGGCCAGGGAGATACGCAGTATTTT.

The gene calls are TRBV5-8 and TRBJ2-1; a weak D match, TRBD2 (6 bases). With 6 bases removed from V and 7 bases from J, the gap between germline ends came to 14 bases. The CDR3 spans 13 residues. The V gene's germline CDR1 is SGHTS and CDR2 YDEGEE. In nucleotides, the CDR3 is TGTGCCAGCACCGTCACTAGCTGGAATGAGCAGTTCTTC. Residues: CASTVTSWNEQFF. The full variable domain, with the rest looked up from reference TRBV5-8 and TRBJ2-1, is EAGVTQSPTHLIKTRGQQATLRCSPISGHTSVYWYQQALGLGLQFLLWYDEGEERNRGNFPPRFSGRQFPNYSSELNVNALELEDSALYLCASTVTSWNEQFFGPGTRLTVL.

V usage is TRBV5-6 and J usage is TRBJ1-2; 9 nucleotides agree with TRBD1. The V gene's germline CDR1 is SGHDT and CDR2 YYEEEE. V shed 4 bases and J 4 bases; nucleotides not matched to a gene: 8. This CDR3 contains 15 residues. CDR3 nucleotides: TGTGCCAGCAGCCCCGGACAGGGGCGCACCTATGGCTACACCTTC. Translated: CASSPGQGRTYGYTF.

The V call is TRBV4-1, the J call TRBJ2-5; possible D gene TRBD2, 5 bases. Germline assignment: CDR1 MGHRA and CDR2 YSYEKL. The CDR3 extends over 15 amino acids. V lost 1 base, J lost 5 bases, and 14 bases lay in between. CDR3 DNA: TGCGCCAGCAGCCAAGGGGCCGGGGTTTGGGAGACCCAGTACTTC. Protein sequence: CASSQGAGVWETQYF.

This clone appeared once. The J gene is TRBJ1-4, the V gene TRBV2; 7 positions agree with TRBD1. This CDR3 comprises 14 residues. V dropped 7 bases and J dropped 6; count of bases not matched to a gene: 8. Looked up from germline, CDR1 is SNHLY and CDR2 is FYNNEI. The CDR3 loop reads CASTQTGSDEKLFF. CDR3 nucleotides: TGTGCCAGCACTCAGACAGGGTCTGATGAAAAACTGTTTTTT.

The sample holds one count of this clone. CDR3 bases: TGTGCCAGTAGTATCGCCGATAAGTCCCGACGTTACGAGCAGTACGTC. Amino acids: CASSIADKSRRYEQYV. The chain joins TRBV19 to TRBJ2-7; D gene unclear. The CDR3 is 16 residues long. The germline V gene encodes CDR1 LNHDA and CDR2 SQIVND (reference sequence). Trimming cost V 3 bases and J 4 bases, with 19 bases left between them.

The chain joins TRBV7-3 to TRBJ2-1, with D maybe TRBD1 (5 bases). This CDR3 has 15 residues. The V gene's germline CDR1 is SGHTA and CDR2 FQGTGA. V lost 3 bases and J lost 10, with 19 bases in between. The chain's CDR3 is CASSFDSSLVGEQFF. The CDR3 DNA follows: TGTGCCAGCAGCTTTGACAGTTCTTTGGTGGGGGAGCAGTTCTTC.

This chain uses TRBV4-3 with TRBJ2-1, with 8 bases aligning to TRBD2. CDR3 length: 17 amino acids. Germline trimming cut 1 base from V and 4 bases from J; bases unmatched to any gene: 9. Germline lookup yields CDR1 LGHNA and CDR2 YSLEER. This CDR3 reads CASSQATGLATYNEQFF. Written as DNA, the CDR3 is TGCGCCAGCAGCCAAGCCACAGGACTAGCCACATACAATGAGCAGTTCTTC.